One and the same sample provided the 28 T cell receptor beta chains below, sequenced in a study of blood T cell repertoires in COVID-19. Sequenced by immunoSEQ multiplex PCR; TCRdb stores in-frame clones only, minus some. The repertoire holds about 390,000 clones, 87% seen once, with about 2.3% in the top ten. The source material was peripheral blood. The receptor set was obtained from a woman in her sixties or seventies with COVID-19, enrolled during active disease.

The V call is TRBV18, the J call TRBJ2-5, with D possibly matching TRBD1 (5 bases). Germline V gene lookup returns CDR1 KGHSH and CDR2 LQKENI. There are 15 residues in the CDR3. The V and J ends lost 0 bases and 4 bases respectively, with 12 bases between them. The DNA for the CDR3 is TGTGCCAGCTCACCACCGGGTACGACAGTAGAGACCCAGTACTTC. This codes for CASSPPGTTVETQYF.

In DNA, the CDR3 is TGCAGCGTTGCCCGGGACAGGGTAGGAGAAAAACTGTTTTTT. This encodes CSVARDRVGEKLFF. The J gene is TRBJ1-4, the V gene TRBV29-1; TRBD1 aligns across 9 bases. With 4 bases clipped from V and 8 bases from J, the junction kept 8 bases outside the gene matches. The germline V gene has CDR1 SQVTM and CDR2 ANQGSEA. The CDR3 has 14 amino acids.

The V call is TRBV28, the J call TRBJ1-2; D is unresolved. The CDR3 is 15 residues long. Germline V CDR1 and CDR2: MDHEN, SYDVKM. V lost 1 base and J lost 4, with 13 bases in between. In nucleotides, the CDR3 is TGTGCCAGCAGTTTATACCCAGGCCCTGGCTATGGCTACACCTTC. Amino acids: CASSLYPGPGYGYTF.

DNA of the CDR3: TGTGCCAGCAGCTCCGGTCTGTCTGGGGCCAACGTCCTGACTTTC. It encodes CASSSGLSGANVLTF. This chain connects TRBV11-3 to TRBJ2-6, with D hard to call. CDR3 length: 15 residues. The germline gives CDR1 SGHNT, CDR2 YENEEA. The V end lost 4 bases, the J end lost 1 base, and 8 bases lay between the germline ends. Variable domain in full (rest from reference TRBV11-3 and TRBJ2-6): EAGVVQSPRYKIIEKKQPVAFWCNPISGHNTLYWYLQNLGQGPELLIRYENEEAVDDSQLPKDRFSAERLKGVDSTLKIQPAELGDSAVYLCASSSGLSGANVLTFGAGSRLTVL.

Only a few counts were recorded for this clone. The chain has TRBV6-5 and TRBJ1-1; tentatively, D is TRBD1 (6 bases). The germline V and J ends were trimmed by 0 bases and 4 bases, with 9 bases remaining between them. Germline-derived CDR1 and CDR2 are MNHEY and SVGAGI. The CDR3 spans 14 residues. The chain's CDR3 is CASSYSQGVTEAFF. The CDR3 DNA is TGTGCCAGCAGTTACTCACAGGGAGTCACTGAAGCTTTCTTT.

This clone showed up just a few times. The chain uses TRBV5-4 and TRBJ2-7; tentatively, D is TRBD2 (6 bases). The CDR3 loop spans 14 amino acids. The ends were cut back, 3 bases at V and 4 bases at J, with 14 bases in the middle. Per the germline V gene, CDR1 is SGHNT and CDR2 is YYREEE (reference sequence). The CDR3 loop is CASSWGDGSYEQYF. CDR3 in DNA: TGTGCCAGCAGCTGGGGGGACGGCTCGTACGAGCAGTACTTC.

The rearrangement links TRBV7-6 to TRBJ1-1; D perhaps matches TRBD1 (5 bases). The V gene's germline CDR1 is SGHVS and CDR2 FNYEAQ. CDR3 length: 14 amino acids. Between the trimmed V and J ends, which lost 5 bases and 0 bases, there was a span of 10 bases. For the CDR3, the DNA is TGTGCCAGCAGCGATAGGGGCATGAACACTGAAGCTTTCTTT. Amino acid sequence: CASSDRGMNTEAFF.

The chain recombines TRBV27 with TRBJ2-7; TRBD2 matches 10 bases. The CDR3 runs 15 residues. The V gene's germline CDR1 is MNHEY and CDR2 SMNVEV (reference sequence). After removal of 5 bases from V and 2 bases from J, the junction contained 6 bases not matched to a gene. CDR3 bases: TGTGCCAGCAGTAGGATAGCGGGGGGCCCCTACGAGCAGTACTTC. As protein: CASSRIAGGPYEQYF.

This clone has just one count. The chain is built from TRBV28 and TRBJ1-2; maybe TRBD1 (6 bases). Trimming left V 8 bases short and J 3 bases short, with 16 bases between. This CDR3 region has 14 residues. From germline, CDR1 is MDHEN and CDR2 SYDVKM. This CDR3 reads CASGLKGEHYGYTF. DNA for the CDR3: TGTGCCAGCGGATTGAAGGGGGAGCACTATGGCTACACCTTC.

V gene TRBV6-2 or TRBV6-3 combines with J gene TRBJ1-2; no clear D gene. Per the germline V gene, CDR1 is MNHEY and CDR2 is SVGEGT. There are 13 residues in the CDR3. Trimming stripped 4 bases from V and 0 bases from J, with 6 bases between. In DNA form, the CDR3 reads TGTGCCAGCAGTTCTGGAGCTAACTATGGCTACACCTTC. It encodes CASSSGANYGYTF.

This chain joins TRBV12-5 and TRBJ2-5, with D possibly being TRBD1 (6 bases). V lost 7 bases and J lost 4, with 16 bases in between. CDR1 is LGHNT, CDR2 FRNRAP, per germline. The length of the CDR3 is 14 residues. This chain's CDR3 is CASAPGPRGETQYF. CDR3 DNA: TGTGCTAGTGCTCCCGGGCCCAGGGGAGAGACCCAGTACTTC.

The rearrangement links TRBV5-1 to TRBJ2-2; 11 bases match TRBD1. This CDR3 is built from 16 residues. Germline values: CDR1 SGHRS, CDR2 YFSETQ. The V segment lost 0 bases and the J segment 5 bases; nucleotides outside the gene matches: 3. The CDR3 DNA sequence: TGCGCCAGCAGCTTGGAGGGGACAGGGGGAACCGGGGAGCTGTTTTTT. Its protein is CASSLEGTGGTGELFF. The full variable domain, rest sourced from reference TRBV5-1 and TRBJ2-2, is KAGVTQTPRYLIKTRGQQVTLSCSPISGHRSVSWYQQTPGQGLQFLFEYFSETQRNKGNFPGRFSGRQFSNSRSEMNVSTLELGDSALYLCASSLEGTGGTGELFFGEGSRLTVL.

This clone has a single count. The chain recombines TRBV30 with TRBJ2-7; 13 bases fit TRBD2. The CDR3 consists of 15 residues. The junction had 5 bases not matched to a gene; V was cut back by 3 bases and J by 3 bases. CDR1 is GTSNPN and CDR2 is SVGIG in the germline V gene (reference sequence). The CDR3 coding sequence is TGTGCCTGGAGCCGGACTAGCGGGGGAATCTACGAGCAGTACTTC. This gives the protein CAWSRTSGGIYEQYF.

This clone was counted a single time. Other DNA sequences of this sample code for an identical CDR3. The J gene is TRBJ1-1, the V gene TRBV18; D gene ambiguous. The CDR3 consists of 13 residues. Germline CDR1 KGHSH, CDR2 LQKENI. V was pared by 0 bases and J by 5 bases, with 7 bases between. The CDR3 sequence: CASSPPPGTEAFF. The CDR3, as DNA: TGTGCCAGCTCACCACCGCCGGGAACTGAAGCTTTCTTT.

The chain couples TRBV10-3 to TRBJ2-7, with 10 bases identical to TRBD1. V lost 9 bases, J lost 0 bases, and 11 bases stayed unmatched. The CDR3 runs to 16 residues. CDR1 and CDR2 (germline): ENHRY, SYGVKD. In DNA, the CDR3 is TGTGCCATATCACCGGGACAGGGGAAGGGCTCCTACGAGCAGTACTTC. This encodes CAISPGQGKGSYEQYF.

The chain uses TRBV7-2 and TRBJ2-6; D uncertain. Germline V gene data show CDR1 as SGHTA and CDR2 as FQGNSA. This CDR3 is 14 amino acids long. The V gene lost 5 bases and the J gene lost 3 bases, with 8 bases spanning the gap. This CDR3 is CASSPRGGANVLTF. The CDR3 bases are TGTGCCAGCAGCCCCCGAGGTGGGGCCAACGTCCTGACTTTC.

The chain employs TRBV2 and TRBJ1-6, with TRBD1 identical over 7 bases. CDR1 is SNHLY, CDR2 FYNNEI, per germline. The V segment lost 4 bases and the J segment 3 bases; nucleotides outside the gene matches: 3. This CDR3 contains 15 residues. CDR3 in DNA: TGTGCCAGCAGTGTGGGACAGAGCTATAATTCACCCCTCCACTTT. This encodes CASSVGQSYNSPLHF.

The table lists this clone with a count of one. The chain uses TRBV6-1 and TRBJ1-2; the match to TRBD1 covers 9 bases. Unmatched junction bases numbered 5, after V lost 2 bases and J lost 4 bases. The germline V gene has CDR1 MNHNS and CDR2 SASEGT. The CDR3 totals 15 residues. This CDR3 reads CASSERGQGGYGYTF. CDR3 sequence (DNA): TGTGCCAGCAGTGAAAGGGGACAGGGCGGCTATGGCTACACCTTC.

A single count supports this clone. The chain carries TRBV5-1 and TRBJ2-3, with 8 bases fitting TRBD2. The CDR3 has 14 amino acids. The ends lost 4 bases at V and 5 bases at J; junction bases unmatched: 6. Germline V gene lookup returns CDR1 SGHRS and CDR2 YFSETQ. The CDR3 DNA sequence: TGCGCCAGCAGCCCCGGGGGGGCCTTAGATACGCAGTATTTT. Translated, it gives CASSPGGALDTQYF. The full variable domain, its missing parts supplied by reference TRBV5-1 and TRBJ2-3, is KAGVTQTPRYLIKTRGQQVTLSCSPISGHRSVSWYQQTPGQGLQFLFEYFSETQRNKGNFPGRFSGRQFSNSRSEMNVSTLELGDSALYLCASSPGGALDTQYFGPGTRLTVL.

This clone appeared a single time. The gene calls are TRBV19 and TRBJ1-1; a possible D gene is TRBD1 (5 bases). This CDR3 is 13 amino acids long. CDR1 LNHDA and CDR2 SQIVND come from the germline V gene (reference sequence). With 6 bases removed from V and 2 bases from J, the gap between germline ends came to 10 bases. The CDR3 bases are TGTGCCAGTAGATCGACAGTAAACACTGAAGCTTTCTTT. Amino acid sequence: CASRSTVNTEAFF.

The rearrangement uses TRBV5-1 and TRBJ2-3; 10 bases line up with TRBD2. The germline V gene encodes CDR1 SGHRS and CDR2 YFSETQ. The junction had 6 bases not matched to a gene; V was cut back by 2 bases and J by 3 bases. The CDR3 spans 16 residues. The CDR3 region is CASSFLAGGLTDTQYF. The CDR3 bases are TGCGCCAGCAGCTTTTTAGCGGGGGGCCTTACAGATACGCAGTATTTT.

CDR3 region: CATSDVGGSTETQYF. The CDR3 region has the DNA TGTGCCACCAGTGATGTAGGGGGAAGTACGGAGACCCAGTACTTC. The chain joins TRBV24-1 to TRBJ2-5; the D gene is possibly TRBD1 (6 bases). Germline loops: CDR1 KGHDR, CDR2 SFDVKD. The germline V and J ends were trimmed by 3 bases and 5 bases, with 15 bases remaining between them. This CDR3 is built from 15 residues.

The chain joins TRBV6-5 to TRBJ2-7; possible D gene TRBD1, 5 bases. This CDR3 region has 13 residues. V gave up 2 bases and J gave up 3 bases, with 8 bases separating them. CDR1 is MNHEY and CDR2 is SVGAGI in the germline V gene. The CDR3 nucleotides read TGTGCCAGCAGTTACGACAGCTACTACGAGCAGTACTTC. Encoded protein: CASSYDSYYEQYF.

This CDR3 reads CAWRQAGGEIQYF. The DNA of the CDR3 is TGTGCCTGGAGGCAAGCGGGGGGCGAAATTCAGTACTTC. The V call is TRBV30, the J call TRBJ2-4; TRBD2 matches 9 bases. V gave up 3 bases and J gave up 10 bases; unmatched junction bases: 7. The germline CDR1 and CDR2 sequences are GTSNPN and SVGIG (reference sequence). There are 13 residues in the CDR3.

Comments on this clone: One end of the junction is discordant with germline, which a read error may explain. The gene calls are TRBV6-5 and TRBJ1-4; D remains unclear. CDR1 MNHEY and CDR2 SVGAGI come from the germline V gene. The length of the CDR3 is 14 residues. CDR3 nucleotide sequence: TGTGCCAGCATTTACCCAGGCATTAATGAAAAACTGTTTTTT. The encoded protein is CASIYPGINEKLFF.

This sequence joins TRBV19 and TRBJ1-4; TRBD1 is a possible D gene (6 bases). Germline values: CDR1 LNHDA, CDR2 SQIVND (reference sequence). Deletions cut 9 bases from V and 0 bases from J, with 20 bases between. The CDR3 has 17 residues. Here the CDR3 reads CASRGRSVSATNEKLFF. In DNA, the CDR3 is TGTGCCAGCAGGGGACGGAGTGTCAGTGCAACTAATGAAAAACTGTTTTTT.

This clone occurred once. The rearrangement uses TRBV28 and TRBJ2-7; D gene unclear. The germline V and J ends were trimmed by 1 base and 2 bases, with 9 bases remaining between them. CDR3 length: 14 amino acids. Germline V gene sequence: CDR1 MDHEN, CDR2 SYDVKM. The CDR3 sequence is CASSLSRPAYEQYF. The CDR3, as DNA: TGTGCCAGCAGTTTATCGCGCCCTGCCTACGAGCAGTACTTC.

The chain combines TRBV7-9 with TRBJ2-7, with TRBD2 matching over 7 bases. Trimming removed 5 bases from V and 7 bases from J; junction bases left unmatched: 11. The CDR3 spans 14 residues. The V gene's germline CDR1 is SEHNR and CDR2 FQNEAQ (reference sequence). The CDR3 sequence is CASSPKAGYVEQYF. CDR3 nucleotide sequence: TGTGCCAGCAGCCCCAAAGCGGGGTACGTGGAGCAGTACTTC.